This entry lists 32 T cell receptor beta chains sequenced from one sample in a study of cytomegalovirus exposure and HLA in healthy donors. The PCR ran on 60 Vbeta and 13 Jbeta primers. Profiling relied on immunoSEQ multiplex PCR, and the TCRdb table lists in-frame clones only, not all of them. The table has some 69,000 clones, under 80% seen once; the top ten hold about 14%. Sequencing was done on a sample of PBMCs. These receptors originate from a male donor in good health and CMV-seropositive.

This clone was seen a single time. The chain has TRBV2 and TRBJ1-2; D is possibly TRBD1 (6 bases). Germline V gene data show CDR1 as SNHLY and CDR2 as FYNNEI. The V and J ends lost 4 bases and 6 bases respectively, with 15 bases between them. The CDR3 contains 14 residues. As DNA, the CDR3 is TGTGCCAGCAGTGCAACGGGACAAACCAATGGCTACACCTTC. Its protein product is CASSATGQTNGYTF.

The chain combines TRBV5-1 with TRBJ1-3; D gene ambiguous. The CDR3 is 14 amino acids. Trimming stripped 0 bases from V and 0 bases from J, with 4 bases between. Looked up from germline, CDR1 is SGHRS and CDR2 is YFSETQ. This chain's CDR3 is CASSLGSSGNTIYF. CDR3 nucleotide sequence: TGCGCCAGCAGCTTGGGGAGCTCTGGAAACACCATATATTTT.

This clone was detected a few times. The chain recombines TRBV5-4 with TRBJ2-5; 12 bases match TRBD2. J gave up 2 bases and V 5 bases, and 4 bases lay outside the gene matches. Germline V lookup: CDR1 SGHNT, CDR2 YYREEE (reference sequence). This CDR3 spans 15 amino acids. The CDR3 DNA follows: TGTGCCAGCAGGGTAACTAGCGGGGGGCAAGAGACCCAGTACTTC. This gives the protein CASRVTSGGQETQYF. The entire variable domain, with the rest obtained from reference TRBV5-4 and TRBJ2-5, is as follows: ETGVTQSPTHLIKTRGQQVTLRCSSQSGHNTVSWYQQALGQGPQFIFQYYREEENGRGNFPPRFSGLQFPNYSSELNVNALELDDSALYLCASRVTSGGQETQYFGPGTRLLVL.

The CDR3: CASSFTASYEQYF. The DNA of the CDR3 is TGTGCCAGCAGCTTCACAGCCTCCTACGAGCAGTACTTC. The genes are TRBV11-3 and TRBJ2-5; D is ambiguous. The J call may not be correct, given that the DNA end is closer to TRBJ2-7. Germline-derived CDR1 and CDR2 are SGHNT and YENEEA. The CDR3 runs to 13 residues.

The chain links TRBV6-5 to TRBJ2-1; D may be TRBD2 (6 bases). The CDR3 spans 14 residues. V lost 0 bases and J lost 10, with 13 bases in between. Germline CDR1 MNHEY, CDR2 SVGAGI. The CDR3 DNA reads as TGTGCCAGCAGTTACTCGGGGGGTAGGGGAGAGCAGTTCTTC. This codes for CASSYSGGRGEQFF.

This clone was observed a few times. The chain employs TRBV7-2 and TRBJ2-5, with D uncertain. The CDR3 covers 13 residues. CDR1 SGHTA and CDR2 FQGNSA come from the germline V gene. The V end was cut by 5 bases, the J end by 4 bases, with 11 bases between. The CDR3 sequence is CASSRVFGETQYF. CDR3 nucleotides: TGTGCCAGCAGCCGGGTATTCGGAGAGACCCAGTACTTC.

The chain couples TRBV4-2 to TRBJ1-5; D possibly corresponds to TRBD1 (5 bases). V lost 0 bases and J lost 11, with 14 bases in between. The CDR3 contains 14 residues. Germline V gene lookup returns CDR1 LGHNA and CDR2 YNFKEQ. CDR3 sequence (DNA): TGTGCCAGCAGCCAAGATGCAGGGCCGTCAGCCCAGCATTTT. It encodes CASSQDAGPSAQHF.

CDR3 loop: CATSRGGSGGYTF. The CDR3 DNA sequence: TGTGCCACCAGCCGTGGGGGCTCTGGGGGCTACACCTTC. V gene TRBV15 combines with J gene TRBJ1-2; a weak D match, TRBD1 (6 bases). The ends were cut back, 5 bases at V and 8 bases at J, with 15 bases in the middle. Germline CDR1 and CDR2: LNHNV and YYDKDF (reference sequence). This CDR3 is built from 13 residues.

The chain uses TRBV2 and TRBJ1-1; D ambiguous. The V end lost 2 bases, the J end lost 7 bases, and 11 bases lay between the germline ends. CDR1 is SNHLY, CDR2 FYNNEI, per germline. This CDR3 contains 13 residues. The CDR3 DNA reads TGTGCCAGCAGTGAATCCTACCCCGGTGAAGCTTTCTTT. Amino acids: CASSESYPGEAFF.

This chain links TRBV11-2 with TRBJ1-6; D perhaps matches TRBD1 (6 bases). In germline, CDR1 is SGHAT, CDR2 FQNNGV. V was shortened by 5 bases and J by 6 bases, with 14 bases between the two germline ends. CDR3 length: 15 residues. CDR3 nucleotides: TGTGCCAGCAGCCCACCGACAGGCCGTAATTCACCCCTCCACTTT. Its translation is CASSPPTGRNSPLHF.

The rearrangement links TRBV5-1 to TRBJ2-7; TRBD1 matches at 10 bases. CDR1 and CDR2 (germline): SGHRS, YFSETQ. The length of the CDR3 is 16 residues. J lost 2 bases, V lost 4 bases, and 9 bases had no gene match. The CDR3 DNA follows: TGCGCCAGCAGCCCCAGTGCAGGACAGGGGGCCTACGAGCAGTACTTC. Amino acids: CASSPSAGQGAYEQYF.

The chain is built from TRBV6-5 and TRBJ2-2; the match to TRBD2 covers 7 bases. Germline V gene lookup returns CDR1 MNHEY and CDR2 SVGAGI. V lost 2 bases, J lost 5 bases, and 5 bases stayed unmatched. This CDR3 is 15 amino acids long. CDR3 DNA sequence: TGTGCCAGCAGTTACCAGCGGGGTTATACCGGGGAGCTGTTTTTT. Translating it yields CASSYQRGYTGELFF.

The gene calls are TRBV5-1 and TRBJ2-3, with TRBD2 as a possible D gene (6 bases). The CDR3 has 14 residues. Germline V lookup: CDR1 SGHRS, CDR2 YFSETQ. Trimming left V 7 bases short and J 1 base short, with 13 bases between. This CDR3 reads CASARDSRTDTQYF. The CDR3 nucleotides are TGCGCCAGCGCACGGGACTCCCGCACAGATACGCAGTATTTT.

The rearrangement links TRBV14 to TRBJ2-1, with D possibly being TRBD2 (7 bases). This CDR3 contains 18 residues. V lost 4 bases and J 8 bases, leaving 27 bases between the germline ends. Germline V gives CDR1 SGHDN, CDR2 FVKESK. CDR3 nucleotide sequence: TGTGCCAGCAGCCTTTGGGGGGCCGGGGGGAGACCCTGGGATGAGCAGTTCTTC. It is translated as CASSLWGAGGRPWDEQFF.

This sequence joins TRBV5-1 and TRBJ1-1, with D uncertain. The CDR3 extends over 16 amino acids. Trimming shortened V by 2 bases and J by 0 bases, and 14 bases separated the two germline ends. CDR1 and CDR2 from the germline V gene are SGHRS and YFSETQ. The CDR3 DNA follows: TGCGCCAGCAGCTTCGACCCGAGCGGGGTGAACACTGAAGCTTTCTTT. It is translated as CASSFDPSGVNTEAFF.

This rearrangement joins TRBV29-1 to TRBJ1-2; 8 positions match TRBD1. Trimming took 8 bases from V and 4 from J; bases not matched to a gene: 6. CDR1 is SQVTM, CDR2 ANQGSEA, per germline. The CDR3 is 12 residues long. The DNA of the CDR3 is TGCAGCACCAGGGGGCTGAGCTATGGCTACACCTTC. This translates into CSTRGLSYGYTF.

This chain links TRBV27 with TRBJ1-1; 8 bases match TRBD1. Germline V gene data show CDR1 as MNHEY and CDR2 as SMNVEV (reference sequence). The CDR3 covers 13 residues. V trimming: 3 bases; J trimming: 6 bases; junction bases outside the gene matches: 3. Here the CDR3 reads CASSLLQGAEAFF. The CDR3 region has the DNA TGTGCCAGCAGTTTGTTACAGGGGGCTGAAGCTTTCTTT.

In this sample, this clone turned up once. The chain couples TRBV5-5 to TRBJ2-3; the match to TRBD2 covers 7 bases. The germline CDR1 and CDR2 sequences are SGHKS and YYEKEE (reference sequence). V shed 4 bases, J shed 0 bases, and the junction held 5 bases outside the gene matches. This CDR3 is 15 amino acids long. The CDR3 sequence: CASSVSGLSTDTQYF. The CDR3 nucleotides read TGTGCCAGCAGCGTTAGCGGGCTTAGCACAGATACGCAGTATTTT.

This rearrangement joins TRBV5-1 to TRBJ1-4; TRBD1 agrees at 9 bases. The CDR3 has 16 amino acids. In germline, CDR1 is SGHRS, CDR2 YFSETQ. V lost 4 bases, J lost 7 bases, and 11 bases stayed unmatched. The CDR3 here is CASSVDIQGAGEKLFF. In DNA, the CDR3 is TGCGCCAGCAGCGTAGATATACAGGGGGCAGGTGAAAAACTGTTTTTT.

The chain employs TRBV10-1 and TRBJ2-4, with 12 bases matching TRBD2. The V and J ends lost 2 bases and 0 bases, in that order; junction bases with no gene match: 5. Germline values: CDR1 WNHNN, CDR2 SYGVQD (reference sequence). This CDR3 region has 18 residues. The CDR3 DNA reads TGCGCCAGCAGTGAGGGCGGACTAGCGGGGCTAGCCAAAAACATTCAGTACTTC. As protein: CASSEGGLAGLAKNIQYF.

This sequence joins TRBV29-1 and TRBJ1-2, with a possible D match to TRBD1 (5 bases). Trimming took 0 bases from V and 0 from J, leaving 11 bases between them. This CDR3 has 15 amino acids. Germline V gene data show CDR1 as SQVTM and CDR2 as ANQGSEA. The CDR3 DNA reads TGCAGCGTTGAAGATCCGGACACTTCTAACTATGGCTACACCTTC. This translates into CSVEDPDTSNYGYTF.

The chain links TRBV4-1 to TRBJ2-6; 7 nucleotides match TRBD1. The J segment lost 2 bases and the V segment lost 6 bases, leaving 7 bases of the junction unmatched. Germline lookup yields CDR1 MGHRA and CDR2 YSYEKL. The length of the CDR3 is 16 residues. The CDR3 DNA follows: TGCGCCAGCAGACTCCTGACAGGGACTGGGGCCAACGTCCTGACTTTC. Translated: CASRLLTGTGANVLTF.

V gene TRBV6-5 combines with J gene TRBJ2-1, with TRBD2 as a possible D gene (6 bases). The CDR3 is made up of 14 amino acids. The germline V gene has CDR1 MNHEY and CDR2 SVGAGI. The V end lost 6 bases, the J end lost 5 bases, and 14 bases lay between the germline ends. The CDR3 region has the DNA TGTGCCAGCAGACGACTAGTTGGTCACAATGAGCAGTTCTTC. As protein: CASRRLVGHNEQFF.

The J gene is TRBJ2-2, the V gene TRBV6-5; D is unclear. The germline V gene has CDR1 MNHEY and CDR2 SVGAGI. The CDR3 contains 12 residues. V lost 6 bases, J lost 5 bases, and 7 bases lay in between. CDR3 region: CASRSLTGELFF. The CDR3 DNA follows: TGTGCCAGCAGATCTTTAACCGGGGAGCTGTTTTTT.

This clone came up a few times. CDR3 protein: CASSQGRGGGDTQYF. CDR3 nucleotide sequence: TGCGCCAGCAGCCAAGGAAGAGGGGGGGGAGATACGCAGTATTTT. The rearrangement uses TRBV4-3 and TRBJ2-3, with D tentatively TRBD2 (7 bases). This CDR3 contains 15 residues. Germline loops: CDR1 LGHNA, CDR2 YSLEER. V was shortened by 1 base and J by 5 bases, with 13 bases between the two germline ends.

The chain joins TRBV30 to TRBJ2-5; 11 bases align to TRBD2. Trimming at V came to 2 bases and at J to 2 bases, leaving 13 bases not matched to a gene. The germline gives CDR1 GTSNPN, CDR2 SVGIG (reference sequence). This CDR3 region has 18 residues. In DNA form, the CDR3 reads TGTGCCTGGAGTCTGTCGGCTAGCGGGGGGCTTGTACAAGAGACCCAGTACTTC. This translates into CAWSLSASGGLVQETQYF.

V is TRBV2 and J is TRBJ1-1; D remains unclear. V lost 5 bases and J lost 2, with 15 bases in between. CDR1 and CDR2 (germline): SNHLY, FYNNEI. The CDR3 loop spans 15 amino acids. CDR3 region: CASSQHRRGNTEAFF. CDR3 in DNA: TGTGCCAGCAGTCAACACCGTCGCGGAAACACTGAAGCTTTCTTT. The full variable domain, rest sourced from reference TRBV2 and TRBJ1-1, is EPEVTQTPSHQVTQMGQEVILRCVPISNHLYFYWYRQILGQKVEFLVSFYNNEISEKSEIFDDQFSVERPDGSNFTLKIRSTKLEDSAMYFCASSQHRRGNTEAFFGQGTRLTVV.

The CDR3 coding sequence is TGCGCCAGCAGCTTGGATGGTCCGGTGACCGGGGAGCTGTTTTTT. It is translated as CASSLDGPVTGELFF. The gene calls are TRBV5-1 and TRBJ2-2; D is unclear. Germline CDR1 and CDR2: SGHRS and YFSETQ. The length of the CDR3 is 15 residues. V shed 0 bases and J shed 5 bases, with 11 bases lying between them.

This clone was picked up a small number of times. The chain carries TRBV7-2 and TRBJ1-5; TRBD1 aligns across 8 bases. The germline CDR1 and CDR2 sequences are SGHTA and FQGNSA. The CDR3 is 17 amino acids. The V and J ends lost 4 bases and 6 bases, in that order; junction bases with no gene match: 14. DNA for the CDR3: TGTGCCAGCAGCTCGCCTACCGGGACAGGTGGTATTCAGCCCCAGCATTTT. Protein: CASSSPTGTGGIQPQHF.

The V call is TRBV7-2, the J call TRBJ1-4; D is uncertain. The V and J ends lost 4 bases and 7 bases respectively, with 13 bases between them. CDR1 and CDR2 (germline): SGHTA, FQGNSA. This CDR3 spans 14 amino acids. In nucleotides, the CDR3 is TGTGCCAGCAGCTCCTCCAGCGTGGCTGAAAAACTGTTTTTT. This translates into CASSSSSVAEKLFF.

This chain links TRBV19 with TRBJ1-4, with 7 bases that match TRBD1. CDR3 length: 14 residues. Per germline, CDR1 LNHDA and CDR2 SQIVND (reference sequence). The V segment lost 10 bases and the J segment 0 bases; nucleotides outside the gene matches: 5. The CDR3 DNA is TGTGCCACCACCGACAGGGCAACTAATGAAAAACTGTTTTTT. This translates into CATTDRATNEKLFF.

The V call is TRBV9, the J call TRBJ2-1; 9 nucleotides line up with TRBD2. Germline V gene lookup returns CDR1 SGDLS and CDR2 YYNGEE. With V trimmed by 4 bases and J by 5 bases, 13 bases remained unmatched. This CDR3 is built from 17 residues. CDR3 loop: CASSSPFEREDHNEQFF. CDR3 nucleotides: TGTGCCAGCAGCTCCCCATTTGAGCGGGAGGACCACAATGAGCAGTTCTTC.